Presented here are 9 T cell receptor beta chains from one specimen sequenced in a study of cytomegalovirus exposure and HLA in healthy donors. Both 60 Vbeta primers and 13 Jbeta primers went into the PCR. Here immunoSEQ multiplex PCR was the method, and the copy in TCRdb shows in-frame clones only, minus some. With 96,000 or so clones in the sample, the ten largest clones hold 3% to 4%. The sequenced sample was PBMCs. Receptors originate from a woman between 25 and 40 years old in good health and CMV-seronegative.

The genes are TRBV11-3 and TRBJ2-3; 9 bases are shared with TRBD2. V shed 3 bases, J shed 7 bases, and the junction held 2 bases outside the gene matches. Germline V gene sequence: CDR1 SGHNT, CDR2 YENEEA. The CDR3 extends over 13 amino acids. The CDR3 spells CASSFSSGNTQYF. In DNA form, the CDR3 reads TGTGCCAGCAGCTTCTCTAGCGGGAATACGCAGTATTTT.

V usage is TRBV2 and J usage is TRBJ1-2; D may be TRBD1 (6 bases). Looked up from germline, CDR1 is SNHLY and CDR2 is FYNNEI. Trimming cost V 6 bases and J 8 bases, with 19 bases left between them. The CDR3 covers 14 residues. The CDR3 bases are TGTGCCAGCAGCGTGGACAGTTCGTGGGGGGGCTACACCTTC. The encoded protein is CASSVDSSWGGYTF. Drawing the rest from reference TRBV2 and TRBJ1-2, the complete variable domain is EPEVTQTPSHQVTQMGQEVILRCVPISNHLYFYWYRQILGQKVEFLVSFYNNEISEKSEIFDDQFSVERPDGSNFTLKIRSTKLEDSAMYFCASSVDSSWGGYTFGSGTRLTVV.

This sequence joins TRBV19 and TRBJ1-4; D is perhaps TRBD1 (5 bases). The CDR3 runs to 14 residues. With 6 bases removed from V and 8 bases from J, the gap between germline ends came to 16 bases. Per germline, CDR1 LNHDA and CDR2 SQIVND (reference sequence). The CDR3 loop reads CASSSPGFVEKLFF. CDR3 DNA sequence: TGTGCCAGTAGCTCCCCAGGGTTTGTGGAAAAACTGTTTTTT. The full variable domain, its missing parts supplied by reference TRBV19 and TRBJ1-4, is DGGITQSPKYLFRKEGQNVTLSCEQNLNHDAMYWYRQDPGQGLRLIYYSQIVNDFQKGDIAEGYSVSREKKESFPLTVTSAQKNPTAFYLCASSSPGFVEKLFFGSGTQLSVL.

The chain recombines TRBV28 with TRBJ2-1; 7 positions match TRBD2. Losses at the gene ends were 9 bases for V and 0 bases for J; bases not matched to a gene: 17. The CDR3 has 18 amino acids. The V gene's germline CDR1 is MDHEN and CDR2 SYDVKM. CDR3 region: CASLVFRSGESSYNEQFF. The CDR3 DNA is TGTGCCAGTCTGGTCTTTAGGAGCGGGGAAAGCTCCTACAATGAGCAGTTCTTC. The variable domain in full, completed from reference TRBV28 and TRBJ2-1, reads DVKVTQSSRYLVKRTGEKVFLECVQDMDHENMFWYRQDPGLGLRLIYFSYDVKMKEKGDIPEGYSVSREKKERFSLILESASTNQTSMYLCASLVFRSGESSYNEQFFGPGTRLTVL.

This chain connects TRBV19 to TRBJ2-5; the D is unclear. Trimming removed 7 bases from V and 2 bases from J, with 11 bases in between. Germline CDR1 is LNHDA and CDR2 is SQIVND (reference sequence). The CDR3 extends over 13 amino acids. The DNA of the CDR3 is TGTGCCAGTATCGGAGACGGGCAAGAGACCCAGTACTTC. This gives the protein CASIGDGQETQYF.

The genes are TRBV6-1 and TRBJ1-2; perhaps TRBD1 as D (5 bases). Deletions cut 0 bases from V and 4 bases from J, with 15 bases between. The germline CDR1 and CDR2 sequences are MNHNS and SASEGT. This CDR3 region has 16 residues. The DNA of the CDR3 is TGTGCCAGCAGTGAAGCCCCAAGACAGCGCCTCTATGGCTACACCTTC. Protein sequence: CASSEAPRQRLYGYTF.

This chain links TRBV7-2 with TRBJ1-5; tentatively, D is TRBD1 (5 bases). Germline CDR1 SGHTA, CDR2 FQGNSA. The germline V and J ends were trimmed by 5 bases and 1 base, with 15 bases remaining between them. The CDR3 contains 16 residues. CDR3: CASSPAGQGSNQPQHF. DNA for the CDR3: TGTGCCAGCAGCCCCGCAGGGCAGGGAAGCAATCAGCCCCAGCATTTT.

This rearrangement joins TRBV18 to TRBJ2-1; 7 positions match TRBD2. Per the germline V gene, CDR1 is KGHSH and CDR2 is LQKENI. Germline trimming cut 3 bases from V and 1 base from J; bases unmatched to any gene: 6. The length of the CDR3 is 16 residues. The CDR3 sequence is CASSPSGRRSYNEQFF. Here the CDR3 DNA reads TGTGCCAGCTCACCTAGCGGGCGCCGGTCCTACAATGAGCAGTTCTTC.

The chain has TRBV27 and TRBJ1-6; no definite D call. The germline gives CDR1 MNHEY, CDR2 SMNVEV (reference sequence). V dropped 0 bases and J dropped 10 bases, with 13 bases sitting between them. This CDR3 has 15 amino acids. The CDR3 nucleotides read TGTGCCAGCAGTTTATCCGGGAACACCCGCTCACCCCTCCACTTT. Translated: CASSLSGNTRSPLHF.